The 20 T cell receptor beta chains below all came from one sample that was sequenced in a study of CD8 T cell repertoires and HIV-1 epitope variants. Data came from immunoSEQ multiplex PCR; TCRdb stores just in-frame clones and leaves some out. This repertoire shows fewer than 7,000 clones, about 62% found once; its top ten account for about 41%. Antigen specificity for these receptors is unknown. The sequencing sample was made of cultured CD8+ T cells derived from PBMCs. Source of these receptors: a male donor with HIV.

V and J are TRBV7-2 and TRBJ2-3; D gene uncertain. The V and J ends lost 9 bases and 2 bases respectively, with 15 bases between them. CDR1 is SGHTA and CDR2 is FQGNSA in the germline V gene. The CDR3 is 14 residues long. The CDR3 reads CASSKGLYTDTQYF. For the CDR3, the DNA is TGTGCCAGTAGCAAGGGCTTGTACACAGATACGCAGTATTTT. Full variable domain (outside the CDR3, taken from reference TRBV7-2 and TRBJ2-3): GAGVSQSPSNKVTEKGKDVELRCDPISGHTALYWYRQSLGQGLEFLIYFQGNSAPDKSGLPSDRFSAERTGGSVSTLTIQRTQQEDSAVYLCASSKGLYTDTQYFGPGTRLTVL.

V usage is TRBV27 and J usage is TRBJ1-1; D is uncertain. V was trimmed by 0 bases and J by 4 bases, leaving 9 bases between them. CDR3 length equals 14 residues. The V gene's germline CDR1 is MNHEY and CDR2 SMNVEV (reference sequence). The CDR3 DNA is TGTGCCAGCAGTTTATCCGGTGTCGCCACTGAAGCTTTCTTT. Its translation is CASSLSGVATEAFF.

This clone turned up a few times. V and J are TRBV27 and TRBJ1-2; 7 nucleotides match TRBD1. This CDR3 comprises 13 residues. The V and J ends lost 5 bases and 4 bases, in that order; junction bases with no gene match: 4. CDR1 and CDR2 from the germline V gene are MNHEY and SMNVEV (reference sequence). CDR3 in amino acids: CASSLQGVYGYTF. The CDR3 nucleotides are TGTGCCAGCAGTCTCCAGGGGGTCTATGGCTACACCTTC.

The genes are TRBV13 and TRBJ2-1; 9 positions match TRBD1. The CDR3 consists of 16 residues. Germline V gene lookup returns CDR1 PRHDT and CDR2 FYEKMQ (reference sequence). Trimming cost V 5 bases and J 6 bases; bases outside gene matches: 11. CDR3 sequence reads: CASSPRTGESRNEQFF. CDR3 in DNA: TGTGCCAGCAGCCCAAGGACAGGGGAAAGTCGCAATGAGCAGTTCTTC.

The table lists this clone with a few counts. The chain joins TRBV28 to TRBJ2-3; D possibly matches TRBD1 or TRBD2 (6 bases each). The germline V gene encodes CDR1 MDHEN and CDR2 SYDVKM. This CDR3 region has 15 residues. The CDR3, as DNA: TGTGCTTTGAGTGGGGGGCCTGCCAGCACAGATACGCAGTATTTT. It codes for CALSGGPASTDTQYF.

This chain links TRBV9 with TRBJ2-1, with 8 nucleotides matching TRBD2. V trimming: 0 bases; J trimming: 3 bases; junction bases outside the gene matches: 5. CDR3 length: 16 residues. Germline-derived CDR1 and CDR2 are SGDLS and YYNGEE. Here the CDR3 DNA reads TGTGCCAGCAGCGTAGAGGGGCGGGAGGTCTACAATGAGCAGTTCTTC. Translation gives CASSVEGREVYNEQFF. Full variable domain (outside the CDR3, taken from reference TRBV9 and TRBJ2-1): DSGVTQTPKHLITATGQRVTLRCSPRSGDLSVYWYQQSLDQGLQFLIQYYNGEERAKGNILERFSAQQFPDLHSELNLSSLELGDSALYFCASSVEGREVYNEQFFGPGTRLTVL.

Judged by abundance, this clone is medium-sized. The chain uses TRBV5-1 and TRBJ1-5, with TRBD1 matching over 7 bases. Germline lookup yields CDR1 SGHRS and CDR2 YFSETQ. Trimming removed 4 bases from V and 5 bases from J; junction bases left unmatched: 3. The CDR3 runs to 13 residues. The CDR3 DNA reads TGCGCCAGCAGCCCGACAGGGCATCAGCCCCAGCATTTT. This codes for CASSPTGHQPQHF.

The gene calls are TRBV5-4 and TRBJ2-1; 7 bases line up with TRBD2. The germline CDR1 and CDR2 sequences are SGHNT and YYREEE (reference sequence). J gave up 0 bases and V 0 bases, and 3 bases lay outside the gene matches. This CDR3 has 16 residues. Here the CDR3 reads CASSLEGGSSYNEQFF. CDR3 bases: TGTGCCAGCAGCTTGGAGGGCGGGAGCTCCTACAATGAGCAGTTCTTC.

The CDR3: CSVERGVSDTQYF. The DNA for the CDR3 is TGCAGCGTTGAACGTGGGGTTTCAGATACGCAGTATTTT. The rearrangement joins TRBV29-1 to TRBJ2-3; D unclear. Between the trimmed V and J ends, which lost 2 bases and 4 bases, there was a span of 10 bases. Germline lookup yields CDR1 SQVTM and CDR2 ANQGSEA. The CDR3 loop spans 13 amino acids.

The chain combines TRBV7-7 with TRBJ2-2, with 7 bases fitting TRBD2. Germline CDR1 SSHAT, CDR2 FNYEAQ (reference sequence). CDR3 length equals 16 residues. V lost 4 bases and J lost 1; bases outside the gene matches: 6. The CDR3 DNA reads TGTGCCAGCAGCTCTTTTCCGGGGGGGAACACCGGGGAGCTGTTTTTT. As protein: CASSSFPGGNTGELFF.

The chain recombines TRBV9 with TRBJ2-7, with 9 bases that match TRBD2. CDR3 length equals 15 residues. Germline V lookup: CDR1 SGDLS, CDR2 YYNGEE. Losses at the gene ends were 2 bases for V and 0 bases for J; bases not matched to a gene: 3. The CDR3 DNA sequence: TGTGCCAGCAGCGTCTTAGCGGGAGCCTCCTACGAGCAGTACTTC. Protein sequence: CASSVLAGASYEQYF.

This chain uses TRBV5-6 with TRBJ1-1; D gene uncertain. CDR1 SGHDT and CDR2 YYEEEE come from the germline V gene. Trimming left V 4 bases short and J 2 bases short, with 3 bases between. This CDR3 has 11 amino acids. This chain's CDR3 is CASSINTEAFF. As DNA, the CDR3 is TGTGCCAGCAGCATCAACACTGAAGCTTTCTTT.

The sample holds a few counts of this clone. V usage is TRBV2 and J usage is TRBJ2-7; a possible D gene is TRBD2 (6 bases). The V gene lost 3 bases and the J gene lost 0 bases, with 9 bases spanning the gap. The CDR3 spans 14 residues. Per germline, CDR1 SNHLY and CDR2 FYNNEI. CDR3: CASSERGYSYEQYF. CDR3 in DNA: TGTGCCAGCAGTGAGCGGGGATACTCCTACGAGCAGTACTTC. The complete variable domain, with remaining parts taken from reference TRBV2 and TRBJ2-7, reads EPEVTQTPSHQVTQMGQEVILRCVPISNHLYFYWYRQILGQKVEFLVSFYNNEISEKSEIFDDQFSVERPDGSNFTLKIRSTKLEDSAMYFCASSERGYSYEQYFGPGTRLTVT.

CDR3 bases: TGTGCCTCTCAAGAGGGGGCGGTTTACGAGCAGTACTTC. Translation: CASQEGAVYEQYF. V and J are TRBV30 and TRBJ2-7; TRBD1 matches 7 bases. The V and J ends lost 7 bases and 4 bases, in that order; junction bases with no gene match: 10. The CDR3 is 13 residues long. From germline, CDR1 is GTSNPN and CDR2 SVGIG (reference sequence).

V is TRBV28 and J is TRBJ2-7; unclear D gene. V was trimmed by 5 bases and J by 3 bases, leaving 2 bases between them. This CDR3 contains 10 residues. Germline values: CDR1 MDHEN, CDR2 SYDVKM. CDR3 in amino acids: CASSNYEQYF. The CDR3 coding sequence is TGTGCCAGCAGTAACTACGAGCAGTACTTC.

The V and J genes are TRBV5-1 and TRBJ2-7; D is undetermined. Germline V gene sequence: CDR1 SGHRS, CDR2 YFSETQ. V gave up 3 bases and J gave up 3 bases, with 7 bases separating them. There are 12 residues in the CDR3. The CDR3 protein is CASSSFNYEQYF. The DNA for the CDR3 is TGCGCCAGCAGCTCCTTTAACTACGAGCAGTACTTC.

The CDR3 reads CASINLWGSTDTQYF. DNA for the CDR3: TGTGCCAGCATCAACCTTTGGGGGAGCACAGATACGCAGTATTTT. This sequence joins TRBV28 and TRBJ2-3; either TRBD1 or TRBD2 may supply D (5 bases each). Germline-derived CDR1 and CDR2 are MDHEN and SYDVKM. Trimming took off 7 bases at V and 0 bases at J, with 14 bases between the two ends. This CDR3 spans 15 amino acids. The whole variable domain, remainder taken from reference TRBV28 and TRBJ2-3, is DVKVTQSSRYLVKRTGEKVFLECVQDMDHENMFWYRQDPGLGLRLIYFSYDVKMKEKGDIPEGYSVSREKKERFSLILESASTNQTSMYLCASINLWGSTDTQYFGPGTRLTVL.

V gene TRBV5-4 combines with J gene TRBJ2-5, with 7 bases lining up with TRBD2. The germline V gene has CDR1 SGHNT and CDR2 YYREEE (reference sequence). Losses at the gene ends were 3 bases for V and 3 bases for J; bases not matched to a gene: 5. The CDR3 contains 14 residues. This chain's CDR3 is CASSSNLAEETQYF. The CDR3 DNA follows: TGTGCCAGCAGCTCGAATCTAGCGGAAGAGACCCAGTACTTC.

This rearrangement joins TRBV4-1 to TRBJ2-1; the match to TRBD2 covers 9 bases. V shed 0 bases, J shed 8 bases, and the junction held 11 bases outside the gene matches. CDR1 and CDR2 from the germline V gene are MGHRA and YSYEKL. CDR3 length: 17 residues. CDR3 sequence reads: CASSQDIGGLATDEQFF. The CDR3 DNA is TGCGCCAGCAGCCAAGATATAGGTGGACTAGCGACCGATGAGCAGTTCTTC.

This clone occurred a few times. This rearrangement joins TRBV28 to TRBJ1-1; D unclear. V was clipped by 3 bases and J by 4 bases, with 12 bases between them. This CDR3 region has 14 residues. Per the germline V gene, CDR1 is MDHEN and CDR2 is SYDVKM. The CDR3 region is CASSFRGWGTEAFF. The CDR3 DNA is TGTGCCAGCAGTTTTCGGGGATGGGGCACTGAAGCTTTCTTT.